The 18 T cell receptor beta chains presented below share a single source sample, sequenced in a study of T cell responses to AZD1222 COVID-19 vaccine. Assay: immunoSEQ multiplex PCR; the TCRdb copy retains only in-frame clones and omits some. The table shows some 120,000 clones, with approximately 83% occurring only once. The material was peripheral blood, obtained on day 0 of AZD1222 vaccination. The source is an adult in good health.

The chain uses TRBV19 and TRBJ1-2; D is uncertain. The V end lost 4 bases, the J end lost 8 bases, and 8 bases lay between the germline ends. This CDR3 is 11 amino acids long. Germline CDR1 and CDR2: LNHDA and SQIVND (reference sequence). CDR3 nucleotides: TGTGCCAGTAGTACTATTGGCGGCTACACCTTC. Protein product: CASSTIGGYTF.

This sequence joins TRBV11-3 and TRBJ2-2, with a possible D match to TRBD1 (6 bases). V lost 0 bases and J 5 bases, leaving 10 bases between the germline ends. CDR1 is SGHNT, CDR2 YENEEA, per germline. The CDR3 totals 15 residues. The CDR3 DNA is TGTGCCAGCAGCTTAGATGCACAGGGTACCGGGGAGCTGTTTTTT. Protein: CASSLDAQGTGELFF.

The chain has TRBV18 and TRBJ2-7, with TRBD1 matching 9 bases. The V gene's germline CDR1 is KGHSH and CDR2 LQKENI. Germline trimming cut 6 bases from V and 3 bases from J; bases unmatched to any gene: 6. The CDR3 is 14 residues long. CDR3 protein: CASSTGTGYYEQYF. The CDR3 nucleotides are TGTGCCAGCTCCACCGGGACAGGGTACTACGAGCAGTACTTC.

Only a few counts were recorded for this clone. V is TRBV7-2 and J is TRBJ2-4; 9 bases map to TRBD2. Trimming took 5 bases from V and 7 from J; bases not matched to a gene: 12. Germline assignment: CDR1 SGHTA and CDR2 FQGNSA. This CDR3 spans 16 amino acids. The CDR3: CASSPQSVAGVNIQYF. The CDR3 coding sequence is TGTGCCAGCAGCCCACAATCGGTAGCGGGAGTCAACATTCAGTACTTC.

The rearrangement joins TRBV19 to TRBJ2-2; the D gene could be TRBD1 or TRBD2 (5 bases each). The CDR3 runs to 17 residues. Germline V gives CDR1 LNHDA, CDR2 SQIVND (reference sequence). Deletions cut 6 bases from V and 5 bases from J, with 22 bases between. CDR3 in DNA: TGTGCCAGTAGCGTTCCTTTCGGGACCAGTATAACCGGGGAGCTGTTTTTT. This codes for CASSVPFGTSITGELFF. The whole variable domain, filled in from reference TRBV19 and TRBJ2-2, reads DGGITQSPKYLFRKEGQNVTLSCEQNLNHDAMYWYRQDPGQGLRLIYYSQIVNDFQKGDIAEGYSVSREKKESFPLTVTSAQKNPTAFYLCASSVPFGTSITGELFFGEGSRLTVL.

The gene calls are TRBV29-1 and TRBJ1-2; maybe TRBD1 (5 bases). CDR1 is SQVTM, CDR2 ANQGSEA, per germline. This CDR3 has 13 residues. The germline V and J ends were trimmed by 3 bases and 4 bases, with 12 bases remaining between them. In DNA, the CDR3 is TGCAGCGTTGACCTACAGGACGGCTATGGCTACACCTTC. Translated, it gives CSVDLQDGYGYTF.

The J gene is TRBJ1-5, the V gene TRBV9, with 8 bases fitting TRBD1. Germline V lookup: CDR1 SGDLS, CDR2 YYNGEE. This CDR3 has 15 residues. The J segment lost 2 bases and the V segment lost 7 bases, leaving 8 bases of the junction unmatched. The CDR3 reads CASQAGQGGNQPQHF. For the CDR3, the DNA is TGTGCCAGCCAAGCCGGACAGGGAGGCAATCAGCCCCAGCATTTT.

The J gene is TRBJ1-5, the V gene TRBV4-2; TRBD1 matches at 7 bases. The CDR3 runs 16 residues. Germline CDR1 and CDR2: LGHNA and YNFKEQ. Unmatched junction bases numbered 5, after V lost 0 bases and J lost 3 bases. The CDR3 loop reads CASSQDEDRVNQPQHF. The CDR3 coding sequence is TGTGCCAGCAGCCAAGATGAAGACAGGGTCAATCAGCCCCAGCATTTT.

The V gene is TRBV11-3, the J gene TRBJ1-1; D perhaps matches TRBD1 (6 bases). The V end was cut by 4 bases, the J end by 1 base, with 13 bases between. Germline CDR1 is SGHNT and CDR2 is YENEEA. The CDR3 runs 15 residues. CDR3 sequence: CASSYITTGNTEAFF. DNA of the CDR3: TGTGCCAGCAGCTACATAACGACAGGGAACACTGAAGCTTTCTTT.

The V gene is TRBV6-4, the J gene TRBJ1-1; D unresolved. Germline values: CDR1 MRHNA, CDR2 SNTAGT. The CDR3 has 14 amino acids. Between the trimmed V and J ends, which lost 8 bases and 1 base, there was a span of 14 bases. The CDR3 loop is CASSRGWGNTEAFF. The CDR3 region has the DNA TGTGCCAGCTCCCGAGGGTGGGGGAACACTGAAGCTTTCTTT.

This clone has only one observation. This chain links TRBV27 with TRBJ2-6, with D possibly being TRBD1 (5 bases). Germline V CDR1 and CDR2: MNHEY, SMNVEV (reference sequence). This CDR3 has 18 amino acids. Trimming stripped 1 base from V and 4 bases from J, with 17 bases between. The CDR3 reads CASSLFPGRQSGANVLTF. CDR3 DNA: TGTGCCAGCAGTTTATTCCCAGGGCGCCAATCCGGGGCCAACGTCCTGACTTTC.

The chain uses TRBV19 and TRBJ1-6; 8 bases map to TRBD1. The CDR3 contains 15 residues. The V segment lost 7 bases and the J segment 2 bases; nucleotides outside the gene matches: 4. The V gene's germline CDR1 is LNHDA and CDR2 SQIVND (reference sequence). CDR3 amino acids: CASNDRGAYNSPLHF. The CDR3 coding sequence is TGTGCCAGTAACGACAGGGGTGCCTATAATTCACCCCTCCACTTT.

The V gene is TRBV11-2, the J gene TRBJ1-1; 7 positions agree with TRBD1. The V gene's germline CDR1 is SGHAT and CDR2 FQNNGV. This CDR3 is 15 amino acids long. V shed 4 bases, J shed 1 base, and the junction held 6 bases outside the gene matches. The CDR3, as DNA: TGTGCCAGCAGCTCTACAGGGGACCCGAACACTGAAGCTTTCTTT. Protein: CASSSTGDPNTEAFF.

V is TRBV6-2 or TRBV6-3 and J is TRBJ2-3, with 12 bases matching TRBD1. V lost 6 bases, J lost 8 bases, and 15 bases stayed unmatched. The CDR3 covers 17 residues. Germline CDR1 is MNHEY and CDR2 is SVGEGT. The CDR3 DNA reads TGTGCCAGCAGCTATCCGGGACAGGGGGCTAGTATTGTTACGCAGTATTTT. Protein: CASSYPGQGASIVTQYF.

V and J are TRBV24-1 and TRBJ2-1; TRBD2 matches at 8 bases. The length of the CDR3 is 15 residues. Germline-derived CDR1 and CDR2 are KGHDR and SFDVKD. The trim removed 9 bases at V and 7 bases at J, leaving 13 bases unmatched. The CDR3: CATRSAGALGNEQFF. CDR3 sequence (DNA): TGTGCCACCCGGTCAGCGGGAGCTCTGGGGAATGAGCAGTTCTTC.

The CDR3 reads CSAREDQPQHF. CDR3 coding DNA: TGCAGTGCTAGAGAAGATCAGCCCCAGCATTTT. The chain couples TRBV20-1 to TRBJ1-5; unclear D gene. The CDR3 length is 11 residues. Looked up from germline, CDR1 is DFQATT and CDR2 is SNEGSKA (reference sequence). V was trimmed by 0 bases and J by 5 bases, leaving 2 bases between them.

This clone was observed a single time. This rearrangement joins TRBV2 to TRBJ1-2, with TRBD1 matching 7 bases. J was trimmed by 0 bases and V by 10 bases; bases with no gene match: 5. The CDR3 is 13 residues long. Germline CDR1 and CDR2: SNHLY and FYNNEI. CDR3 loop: CATKGQANYGYTF. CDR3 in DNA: TGTGCCACCAAAGGACAGGCTAACTATGGCTACACCTTC.

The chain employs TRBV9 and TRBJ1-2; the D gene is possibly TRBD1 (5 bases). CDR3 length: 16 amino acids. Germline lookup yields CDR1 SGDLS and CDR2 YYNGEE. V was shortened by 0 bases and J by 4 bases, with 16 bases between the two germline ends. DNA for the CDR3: TGTGCCAGCAGCGTAGACTTCGCGGGGGTAGGCTATGGCTACACCTTC. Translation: CASSVDFAGVGYGYTF.